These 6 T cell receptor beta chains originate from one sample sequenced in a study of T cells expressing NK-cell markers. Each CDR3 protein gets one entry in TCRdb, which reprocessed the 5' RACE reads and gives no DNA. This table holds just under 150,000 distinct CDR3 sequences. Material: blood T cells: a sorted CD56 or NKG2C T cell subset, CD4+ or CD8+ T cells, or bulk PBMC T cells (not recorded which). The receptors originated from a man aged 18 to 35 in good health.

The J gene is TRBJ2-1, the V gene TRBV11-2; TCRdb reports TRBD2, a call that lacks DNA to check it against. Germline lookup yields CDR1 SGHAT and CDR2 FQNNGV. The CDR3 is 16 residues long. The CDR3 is CASSFGLAGGPNEQFF.

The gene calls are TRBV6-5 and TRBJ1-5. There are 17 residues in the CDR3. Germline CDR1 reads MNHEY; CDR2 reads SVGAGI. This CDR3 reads CASSYQMIGQTNQPQHF.

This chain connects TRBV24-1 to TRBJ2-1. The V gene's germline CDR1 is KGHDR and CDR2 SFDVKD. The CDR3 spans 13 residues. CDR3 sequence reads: CATSIFPNNEQFF.

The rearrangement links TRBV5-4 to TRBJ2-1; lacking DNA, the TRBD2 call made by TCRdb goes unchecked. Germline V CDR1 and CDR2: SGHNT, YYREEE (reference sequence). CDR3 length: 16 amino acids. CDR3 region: CASSLGVREGPNEQFF. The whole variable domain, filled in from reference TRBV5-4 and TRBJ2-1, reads ETGVTQSPTHLIKTRGQQVTLRCSSQSGHNTVSWYQQALGQGPQFIFQYYREEENGRGNFPPRFSGLQFPNYSSELNVNALELDDSALYLCASSLGVREGPNEQFFGPGTRLTVL.

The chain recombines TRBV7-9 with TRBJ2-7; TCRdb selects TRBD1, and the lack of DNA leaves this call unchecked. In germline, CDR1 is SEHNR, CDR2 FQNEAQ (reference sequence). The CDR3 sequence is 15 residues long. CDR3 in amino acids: CASSLAGTATYEQYF. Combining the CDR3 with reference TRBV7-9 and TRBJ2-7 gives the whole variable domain DTGVSQNPRHKITKRGQNVTFRCDPISEHNRLYWYRQTLGQGPEFLTYFQNEAQLEKSRLLSDRFSAERPKGSFSTLEIQRTEQGDSAMYLCASSLAGTATYEQYFGPGTRLTVT.

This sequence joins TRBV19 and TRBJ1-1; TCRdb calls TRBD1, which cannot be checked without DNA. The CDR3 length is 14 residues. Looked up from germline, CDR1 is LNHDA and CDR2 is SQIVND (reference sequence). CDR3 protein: CASSIKGAVTEAFF.